This record covers a single TCR beta chain. Its antigen is not known. 5'RACE with constant-segment primers yielded barcoded, UMI-tagged TCR alpha and TCR beta cDNA libraries. TCRdb reprocessed the 5' RACE reads via MiXCR and lists one record per CDR3 protein. The sample lists under 550,000 distinct CDR3 sequences, 15% to 20% occurring once. These data belong to a study of T-cell memory formation after mild COVID-19. Whole-study findings and limits: Clones which contracted sat mainly in CM and EM if CD4+, and in EMRA if CD8+. Pre-infection memory contained some responding clones, which suggested that cross-reactive memory had joined. CD4/CD8 balance characterized clones contracting day 15 to 85, and CD4+ skew characterized later expanders.

This CDR3 has 14 residues. In germline, CDR1 is MDHEN, CDR2 SYDVKM. Trimming took 5 bases from V and 13 from J, leaving 21 bases between them. The J gene is TRBJ2-1, the V gene TRBV28; weak D call: TRBD2 (6 bases). This TCR was recovered from a man younger than 35 who had mild COVID-19 (a few samples of this study predate the infection). Cell type and time point are not known. Sequenced: PBMCs or a T cell subset sorted from them (not recorded which). This chain's CDR3 is CASSPENDWTTQFF. The CDR3 region has the DNA TGTGCCAGCAGTCCGGAGAACGACTGGACTACACAGTTCTTC.